The 25 T cell receptor beta chains reported below all come from one sample, sequenced in a study of blood T cell repertoires in COVID-19. The assay was immunoSEQ multiplex PCR, and TCRdb's table has in-frame clones only and misses some. The sample consists of about 48,000 clones, over 65% of them appearing once. Sequencing used peripheral blood. The receptor source for this set is a woman aged 55-75 years with acute or convalescent COVID-19.

The J gene is TRBJ1-2, the V gene TRBV19, with 8 bases fitting TRBD1. The V gene's germline CDR1 is LNHDA and CDR2 SQIVND (reference sequence). The CDR3 sequence is 15 residues long. After removal of 9 bases from V and 3 bases from J, the junction contained 12 bases not matched to a gene. This CDR3 is CASRGQAYGDYGYTF. For the CDR3, the DNA is TGTGCCAGCCGGGGACAGGCGTATGGGGACTATGGCTACACCTTC.

This chain connects TRBV6-6 to TRBJ1-5; D is unclear. V lost 2 bases and J 10 bases, leaving 12 bases between the germline ends. CDR1 and CDR2 (germline): MNHNY, SVGAGI (reference sequence). The CDR3 length is 13 residues. CDR3 protein: CASSYGRLEPQHF. The CDR3 nucleotides read TGTGCCAGCAGTTACGGCCGCCTTGAACCCCAGCATTTT.

The sample holds a few counts of this clone. J is TRBJ2-3 and V is TRBV7-2; the D gene is possibly TRBD2 (6 bases). This CDR3 is 13 amino acids long. Germline CDR1 reads SGHTA; CDR2 reads FQGNSA. V lost 5 bases and J 2 bases, leaving 8 bases between the germline ends. CDR3 nucleotide sequence: TGTGCCAGCAGCCCACTAGCCACAGATACGCAGTATTTT. It codes for CASSPLATDTQYF.

The chain employs TRBV29-1 and TRBJ1-3; a possible D gene is TRBD1 (6 bases). Deletions cut 7 bases from V and 0 bases from J, with 13 bases between. This CDR3 has 14 amino acids. Germline-derived CDR1 and CDR2 are SQVTM and ANQGSEA. The CDR3 loop is CSALPDSSGNTIYF. As DNA, the CDR3 is TGCAGCGCCCTCCCGGACAGCTCTGGAAACACCATATATTTT.

The V call is TRBV9, the J call TRBJ1-6; tentatively, D is TRBD1 (5 bases). In germline, CDR1 is SGDLS, CDR2 YYNGEE. CDR3 size: 12 residues. V lost 3 bases, J lost 9 bases, and 7 bases lay in between. The CDR3 DNA sequence: TGTGCCAGCAGCGCAACAGGTTCACCCCTCCACTTT. Its protein product is CASSATGSPLHF.

V and J are TRBV6-5 and TRBJ2-2, with a tentative D call TRBD1 (5 bases). Per germline, CDR1 MNHEY and CDR2 SVGAGI. Trimming took off 5 bases at V and 7 bases at J, with 5 bases between the two ends. The CDR3 is 11 residues long. The CDR3 sequence: CASSRGGELFF. The CDR3 nucleotides read TGTGCCAGCAGTAGGGGCGGGGAGCTGTTTTTT.

The J gene is TRBJ2-7, the V gene TRBV6-2 or TRBV6-3, with 7 nucleotides matching TRBD1. Germline CDR1 MNHEY, CDR2 SVGEGT. V gave up 6 bases and J gave up 3 bases; unmatched junction bases: 14. The CDR3 spans 16 residues. CDR3 region: CASSPPTGSPSYEQYF. CDR3 coding DNA: TGTGCCAGCAGCCCTCCGACAGGGTCCCCCAGCTACGAGCAGTACTTC.

The chain couples TRBV27 to TRBJ1-1, with TRBD1 matching 9 bases. J gave up 1 base and V 3 bases, and 9 bases lay outside the gene matches. The CDR3 totals 17 residues. The germline V gene encodes CDR1 MNHEY and CDR2 SMNVEV (reference sequence). In DNA form, the CDR3 reads TGTGCCAGCAGTTTTACAGGGGGCATAGGGCCGAACACTGAAGCTTTCTTT. Protein: CASSFTGGIGPNTEAFF.

The V call is TRBV11-3, the J call TRBJ1-3; possible D gene TRBD1, 5 bases. Trimming removed 1 base from V and 4 bases from J, with 11 bases in between. The CDR3 loop spans 15 amino acids. CDR1 and CDR2 (germline): SGHNT, YENEEA. The CDR3 sequence: CASSLGGTRGNTIYF. In DNA, the CDR3 is TGTGCCAGCAGCTTAGGAGGGACTCGGGGAAACACCATATATTTT.

The chain links TRBV29-1 to TRBJ2-3; D is possibly TRBD1 (5 bases). The CDR3 contains 12 residues. Deletions cut 5 bases from V and 4 bases from J, with 10 bases between. CDR1 and CDR2 from the germline V gene are SQVTM and ANQGSEA. This chain's CDR3 is CSVTQGADTQYF. CDR3 DNA sequence: TGCAGCGTTACCCAGGGTGCAGATACGCAGTATTTT.

The V and J genes are TRBV11-2 and TRBJ1-1; a possible D gene is TRBD1 (5 bases). CDR3 length equals 15 residues. The germline gives CDR1 SGHAT, CDR2 FQNNGV. With 2 bases removed from V and 0 bases from J, the gap between germline ends came to 10 bases. DNA for the CDR3: TGTGCCAGCAGCTTACAGGGAGGTATGAACACTGAAGCTTTCTTT. The encoded protein is CASSLQGGMNTEAFF.

The rearrangement joins TRBV28 to TRBJ1-4; 7 bases are shared with TRBD1. J gave up 7 bases and V 5 bases, and 1 base lay outside the gene matches. The CDR3 covers 12 residues. The germline gives CDR1 MDHEN, CDR2 SYDVKM. The CDR3 DNA reads TGTGCCAGCAGTACAGGGGTTGAAAAACTGTTTTTT. It encodes CASSTGVEKLFF. Full variable domain (remainder filled in from reference TRBV28 and TRBJ1-4): DVKVTQSSRYLVKRTGEKVFLECVQDMDHENMFWYRQDPGLGLRLIYFSYDVKMKEKGDIPEGYSVSREKKERFSLILESASTNQTSMYLCASSTGVEKLFFGSGTQLSVL.

The V gene is TRBV6-5, the J gene TRBJ1-2; 8 bases line up with TRBD1. This CDR3 comprises 13 residues. Looked up from germline, CDR1 is MNHEY and CDR2 is SVGAGI. Unmatched junction bases numbered 7, after V lost 9 bases and J lost 4 bases. CDR3 DNA sequence: TGTGCCAGTCCGGGACAGGCGTCCTATGGCTACACCTTC. Residues: CASPGQASYGYTF.

The V call is TRBV29-1, the J call TRBJ2-3; 8 nucleotides agree with TRBD1. V trimming: 3 bases; J trimming: 2 bases; junction bases outside the gene matches: 4. Germline assignment: CDR1 SQVTM and CDR2 ANQGSEA. CDR3 length: 14 amino acids. CDR3 sequence (DNA): TGCAGCGTTGAGCAGGGGGCCTCCACAGATACGCAGTATTTT. It specifies CSVEQGASTDTQYF.

The chain couples TRBV6-2 or TRBV6-3 to TRBJ2-1; a weak D match, TRBD2 (6 bases). Looked up from germline, CDR1 is MNHEY and CDR2 is SVGEGT. The CDR3 length is 16 residues. V lost 6 bases and J lost 8, with 23 bases in between. The CDR3 protein is CASSLSGAPSAHEQFF. The CDR3 DNA reads as TGTGCCAGCAGCCTGTCAGGAGCCCCTAGCGCTCATGAGCAGTTCTTC.

Written as DNA, the CDR3 is TGTGCCGGAAAGGAGGACGGAAACACTGAAGCTTTCTTT. Its translation is CAGKEDGNTEAFF. The rearrangement uses TRBV2 and TRBJ1-1; D is unclear. This CDR3 spans 13 amino acids. Germline CDR1 and CDR2: SNHLY and FYNNEI. Trimming shortened V by 11 bases and J by 2 bases, and 15 bases separated the two germline ends.

The V call is TRBV6-8, the J call TRBJ1-1, with 8 bases identical to TRBD1. The J segment lost 11 bases and the V segment lost 6 bases, leaving 5 bases of the junction unmatched. Germline V gene data show CDR1 as MNHGY and CDR2 as SAAAGT. This CDR3 is built from 11 residues. The CDR3 is CASRQTGEAFF. In DNA form, the CDR3 reads TGTGCCAGCAGGCAGACAGGGGAGGCTTTCTTT.

The rearrangement uses TRBV15 and TRBJ1-2, with D possibly matching TRBD1 (6 bases). Trimming pared 2 bases from V and 3 bases from J, leaving 10 bases between. The CDR3 totals 14 residues. CDR1 is LNHNV, CDR2 YYDKDF, per germline (reference sequence). Here the CDR3 reads CATSRQYRDYGYTF. CDR3 coding DNA: TGTGCCACCAGCAGACAGTACAGGGACTATGGCTACACCTTC. Drawing the rest from reference TRBV15 and TRBJ1-2, the complete variable domain is DAMVIQNPRYQVTQFGKPVTLSCSQTLNHNVMYWYQQKSSQAPKLLFHYYDKDFNNEADTPDNFQSRRPNTSFCFLDIRSPGLGDTAMYLCATSRQYRDYGYTFGSGTRLTVV.

V is TRBV27 and J is TRBJ2-1, with 7 bases matching TRBD2. V shed 6 bases and J 2 bases; nucleotides not matched to a gene: 10. In germline, CDR1 is MNHEY, CDR2 SMNVEV (reference sequence). This CDR3 contains 16 residues. CDR3 region: CASSPHGGGTYNEQFF. In nucleotides, the CDR3 is TGTGCCAGCAGCCCCCATGGCGGGGGTACCTACAATGAGCAGTTCTTC.

The V and J genes are TRBV27 and TRBJ2-2; 7 bases line up with TRBD1. The CDR3 is made up of 12 amino acids. The V gene end was trimmed by 3 bases and the J gene end by 8 bases; junction bases not matched to a gene: 0. The germline gives CDR1 MNHEY, CDR2 SMNVEV (reference sequence). CDR3 sequence: CASSLDRGELFF. The CDR3 bases are TGTGCCAGCAGTTTGGACAGGGGGGAGCTGTTTTTT.

The chain combines TRBV28 with TRBJ1-5; unclear D gene. V was pared by 3 bases and J by 0 bases, with 3 bases between. The germline V gene has CDR1 MDHEN and CDR2 SYDVKM. CDR3 length: 13 residues. For the CDR3, the DNA is TGTGCCAGCAGTTTCAGTAGCAATCAGCCCCAGCATTTT. Its translation: CASSFSSNQPQHF.

V is TRBV7-8 and J is TRBJ2-3, with TRBD2 matching 8 bases. Germline V gene sequence: CDR1 SGHVS, CDR2 FQNEAQ. The CDR3 runs 15 residues. V shed 5 bases, J shed 2 bases, and the junction held 6 bases outside the gene matches. In DNA form, the CDR3 reads TGTGCCAGCAGCCCGACTAGCGAACCCACAGATACGCAGTATTTT. It is translated as CASSPTSEPTDTQYF. Using reference TRBV7-8 and TRBJ2-3 for the parts outside the CDR3, the full variable domain is GAGVSQSPRYKVAKRGQDVALRCDPISGHVSLFWYQQALGQGPEFLTYFQNEAQLDKSGLPSDRFFAERPEGSVSTLKIQRTQQEDSAVYLCASSPTSEPTDTQYFGPGTRLTVL.

The chain links TRBV7-9 to TRBJ1-1; D might be TRBD1 (6 bases). CDR1 SEHNR and CDR2 FQNEAQ come from the germline V gene (reference sequence). The CDR3 extends over 15 amino acids. V lost 3 bases to trimming and J lost 3 bases, with 14 bases between them. CDR3 sequence reads: CASSFFRDTYTEAFF. The CDR3 coding sequence is TGTGCCAGCAGCTTCTTCCGGGACACTTACACTGAAGCTTTCTTT.

This chain connects TRBV19 to TRBJ1-6; D is undetermined. This CDR3 is 12 amino acids long. The germline CDR1 and CDR2 sequences are LNHDA and SQIVND (reference sequence). The V and J ends lost 4 bases and 13 bases respectively, with 11 bases between them. CDR3 DNA: TGTGCCAGTAGTAAGCTTGGAGACCCCCTCCACTTT. This gives the protein CASSKLGDPLHF.

This sequence joins TRBV9 and TRBJ1-6; TRBD1 matches 7 bases. The CDR3 has 17 amino acids. The germline V gene encodes CDR1 SGDLS and CDR2 YYNGEE. V trimming: 3 bases; J trimming: 10 bases; junction bases outside the gene matches: 16. The CDR3, as DNA: TGTGCCAGCAGCGCAGAAAGGGGGCGCGGGATGGGATCACCCCTCCACTTT. Translation gives CASSAERGRGMGSPLHF. The full variable domain, completed using reference TRBV9 and TRBJ1-6, is DSGVTQTPKHLITATGQRVTLRCSPRSGDLSVYWYQQSLDQGLQFLIQYYNGEERAKGNILERFSAQQFPDLHSELNLSSLELGDSALYFCASSAERGRGMGSPLHFGNGTRLTVT.